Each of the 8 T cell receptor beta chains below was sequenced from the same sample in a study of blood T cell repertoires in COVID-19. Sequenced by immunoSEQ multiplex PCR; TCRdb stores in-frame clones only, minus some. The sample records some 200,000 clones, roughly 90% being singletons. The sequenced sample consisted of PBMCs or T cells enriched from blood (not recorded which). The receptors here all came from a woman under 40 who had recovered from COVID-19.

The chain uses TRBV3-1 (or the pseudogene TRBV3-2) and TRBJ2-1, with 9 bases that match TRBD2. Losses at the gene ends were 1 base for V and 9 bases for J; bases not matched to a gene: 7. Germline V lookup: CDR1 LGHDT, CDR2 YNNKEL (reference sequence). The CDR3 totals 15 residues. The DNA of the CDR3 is TGTGCCAGCAGCCAAGGGCTAGCGGGGCGGGGTGAGCAGTTCTTC. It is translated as CASSQGLAGRGEQFF.

CDR3 DNA: TGTGCCACCAGCAGAGTCGACAGGGGGTTCAGGCAGCCCCAGCATTTT. Protein: CATSRVDRGFRQPQHF. The chain is built from TRBV15 and TRBJ1-5; the match to TRBD1 covers 9 bases. V lost 1 base, J lost 7 bases, and 8 bases stayed unmatched. CDR3 length equals 16 residues. In germline, CDR1 is LNHNV, CDR2 YYDKDF (reference sequence).

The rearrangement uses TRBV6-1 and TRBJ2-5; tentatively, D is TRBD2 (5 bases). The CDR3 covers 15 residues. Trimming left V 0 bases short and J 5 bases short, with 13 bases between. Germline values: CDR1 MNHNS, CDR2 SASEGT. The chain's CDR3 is CASSEAGTRRETQYF. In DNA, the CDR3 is TGTGCCAGCAGTGAAGCGGGTACTAGGCGGGAGACCCAGTACTTC.

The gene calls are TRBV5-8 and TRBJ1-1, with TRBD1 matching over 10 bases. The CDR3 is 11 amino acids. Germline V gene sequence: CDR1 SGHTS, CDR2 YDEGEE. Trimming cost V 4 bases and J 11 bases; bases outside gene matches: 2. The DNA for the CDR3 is TGTGCCAGCAGCGGGACAGGGGAGGCTTTCTTT. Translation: CASSGTGEAFF.

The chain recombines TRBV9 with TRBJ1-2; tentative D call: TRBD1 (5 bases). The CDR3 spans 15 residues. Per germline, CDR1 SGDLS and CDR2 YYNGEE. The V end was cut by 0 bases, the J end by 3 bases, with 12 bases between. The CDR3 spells CASSVAGGKDYGYTF. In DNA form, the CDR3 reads TGTGCCAGCAGCGTAGCCGGGGGTAAAGACTATGGCTACACCTTC.

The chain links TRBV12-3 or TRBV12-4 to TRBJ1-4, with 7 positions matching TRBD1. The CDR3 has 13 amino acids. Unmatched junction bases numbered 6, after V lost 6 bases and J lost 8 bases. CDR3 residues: CASRQGVWEKLFF. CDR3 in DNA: TGTGCCAGCAGGCAGGGGGTATGGGAAAAACTGTTTTTT.

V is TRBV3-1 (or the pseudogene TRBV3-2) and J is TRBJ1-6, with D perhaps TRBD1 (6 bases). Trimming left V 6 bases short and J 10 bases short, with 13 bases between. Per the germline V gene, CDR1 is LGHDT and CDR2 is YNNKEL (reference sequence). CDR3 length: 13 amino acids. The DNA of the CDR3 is TGTGCCAGCAGAGACAGGACTAGGTCACCCCTCCACTTT. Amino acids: CASRDRTRSPLHF.

CDR3 in amino acids: CASSPSGEETQYF. The CDR3 DNA follows: TGCGCCAGCAGCCCTAGCGGCGAAGAGACCCAGTACTTC. The chain employs TRBV4-3 and TRBJ2-5; 7 bases are shared with TRBD2. J lost 3 bases, V lost 4 bases, and 2 bases had no gene match. This CDR3 has 13 amino acids. Germline loops: CDR1 LGHNA, CDR2 YSLEER.